This paragraph covers one T cell receptor (beta chain) sequence. Its target antigen remains unknown. Base qualities are not at hand, and no much larger clone is one base apart. TCRbeta CDR3 regions were amplified from genomic DNA using the immunoSEQ Assay, a bias-controlled multiplex PCR. The authors processed their data as follows. The number of nucleated cells in each sample was estimated by amplification of reference gene primers within the assay. Sequence reads were collapsed and filtered to measure the absolute abundance of every unique TCRbeta CDR3 rearrangement. Productive Simpson clonality was computed per sample as the square root of Simpson's diversity index over productive rearrangements. TCRdb's version of the immuneACCESS table is confined to in-frame rearrangements and falls short of the full clone set. An unresolved V gene accounts for under half of the shortfall where checked; the remainder is of unknown origin. From that table come the V and J calls and clone size; the DNA was used to work out D and trimming. The sample table shows 50,000 to 70,000 clones, and approximately 79% are seen once. The ten most abundant clones make up 3.2% of the sample.

Each collaborating institution followed its own protocols to collect whole blood in K2EDTA tubes. For TCRbeta analysis, collaborators shipped samples as frozen whole blood, isolated PBMCs, or DNA extracted from either of those sample types. The source of the sample is a study of blood T cell repertoires in COVID-19 (dated by TCRdb to 2018 to 2020). Study-level background: Samples covering the acute and convalescent phases of COVID-19 were provided by collaborators in the United States, Italy and Spain. The prospective study material was composed of cDNA or gDNA derived from T cells, B-cell-depleted T cells, or PBMCs. Where HLA class I and class II types were available, the types were taken from metadata supplied by the sample provider, not from assay-based typing. Samples were obtained from the ongoing ImmuneRACE study (first 160 participants) and from over a thousand subjects provided by 6 global collaborators. Sample metadata almost always included a de-identified subject ID, COVID-19 status, age in years and sex. A freely available public database, intended as a resource for researchers studying the immune response to SARS-CoV-2, is where the repertoires were released. Deeply sampled blood TCRbeta repertoires from subjects exposed to, actively infected with, or recovered from COVID-19 were included in the dataset.

Overall results and qualifications from the work: The amount of clinical and demographic metadata varied by source and participant and was provided uncurated.

CDR1 and CDR2 (SEHNR, FQNEAQ) derive from the germline V gene (reference sequence). Relative to germline, V is missing 3 bases and J is missing 7 bases, with 4 bases of the junction outside any gene match. The CDR3, cysteine through phenylalanine, is 14 amino acids long. Of all the DNA, just the CDR3 is kept, 42 bases in frame from base 1. The source material was peripheral blood. The receptor's source is a man between 60 and 75 years old with acute or convalescent COVID-19. The chain is assembled from TRBV7-9 and TRBJ1-4; 8 bases in between match TRBD1. The nucleotides read TGTGCCAGCAGCTTGACAGGGGAAATTGAAAAACTGTTTTTT. Its protein product is CASSLTGEIEKLFF.